The rows below give T cell receptor beta chains drawn from one sample of a study of CD8+ T cells in alopecia areata. The assay was immunoSEQ multiplex PCR, and TCRdb's table has in-frame clones only and misses some. The sample has 150,000 to 200,000 clones; around 64% are singletons. The specimen comprised CD4+ T cells sorted from blood, sampled at week 49, from a patient treated with tofacitinib. The source of these receptors is a human donor with alopecia areata. Each CDR3 is given with its conserved first and last residue. Fields, in order: D gene, CDR3 length, J gene, V gene, CDR3 protein. The D gene is left open where the match is weak.

d_gene: TRBD1; len: 14; j_gene: TRBJ1-6; v_gene: TRBV6-5; CDR3aa: CASSGGQGNSPLHF
d_gene: .; len: 16; j_gene: TRBJ2-1; v_gene: TRBV25-1; CDR3aa: CASSESSIRFRSEQFF
d_gene: TRBD1; len: 16; j_gene: TRBJ2-3; v_gene: TRBV14; CDR3aa: CASSPLRTGGTDTQYF
d_gene: .; len: 13; j_gene: TRBJ2-5; v_gene: TRBV5-1; CDR3aa: CASSLDSQETQYF
d_gene: .; len: 13; j_gene: TRBJ2-5; v_gene: TRBV10-3; CDR3aa: CAIRETAPGTQYF
d_gene: .; len: 16; j_gene: TRBJ1-6; v_gene: TRBV5-6; CDR3aa: CASSSTDQRNNSPLHF
d_gene: .; len: 16; j_gene: TRBJ2-6; v_gene: TRBV4-3; CDR3aa: CASSFSRNSGANVLTF
d_gene: .; len: 16; j_gene: TRBJ2-6; v_gene: TRBV7-2; CDR3aa: CASNTRVGSGANVLTF
d_gene: .; len: 13; j_gene: TRBJ2-4; v_gene: TRBV7-2; CDR3aa: CASSDRSKNIQYF
d_gene: TRBD1; len: 12; j_gene: TRBJ2-7; v_gene: TRBV19; CDR3aa: CASSSDRDEQYF
d_gene: TRBD1; len: 12; j_gene: TRBJ1-2; v_gene: TRBV29-1; CDR3aa: CSVDWTGHGYTF
d_gene: .; len: 14; j_gene: TRBJ1-1; v_gene: TRBV9; CDR3aa: CASSVTWGFAEAFF
d_gene: .; len: 14; j_gene: TRBJ1-2; v_gene: TRBV30; CDR3aa: CAWSVYQGTHGYTF
d_gene: TRBD1; len: 15; j_gene: TRBJ2-7; v_gene: TRBV7-9; CDR3aa: CASSLGTGFSYEQYF
d_gene: TRBD2; len: 14; j_gene: TRBJ2-1; v_gene: TRBV15; CDR3aa: CATLEAGGNNEQFF
d_gene: .; len: 13; j_gene: TRBJ2-5; v_gene: TRBV29-1; CDR3aa: CSVGEGVGETQYF
d_gene: .; len: 12; j_gene: TRBJ1-2; v_gene: TRBV29-1; CDR3aa: CSAPQGNYGYTF
d_gene: TRBD1; len: 15; j_gene: TRBJ1-2; v_gene: TRBV4-3; CDR3aa: CASSQPGQKTYGYTF
d_gene: .; len: 13; j_gene: TRBJ1-6; v_gene: TRBV19; CDR3aa: CASVERGNSPLHF
d_gene: .; len: 13; j_gene: TRBJ2-1; v_gene: TRBV30; CDR3aa: CAWAARRASEQFF
d_gene: TRBD1; len: 17; j_gene: TRBJ2-2; v_gene: TRBV30; CDR3aa: CAWSKPGQGFATGELFF
d_gene: .; len: 12; j_gene: TRBJ1-2; v_gene: TRBV6-6; CDR3aa: CASSQDSYGYTF
d_gene: .; len: 11; j_gene: TRBJ2-7; v_gene: TRBV25-1; CDR3aa: CASSANREQYF
d_gene: .; len: 16; j_gene: TRBJ2-6; v_gene: TRBV27; CDR3aa: CASSLLEGPGANVLTF
d_gene: .; len: 13; j_gene: TRBJ1-2; v_gene: TRBV6-5; CDR3aa: CASSYGTEYGYTF
d_gene: .; len: 13; j_gene: TRBJ2-7; v_gene: TRBV29-1; CDR3aa: CSVAVQASYEQYF
d_gene: .; len: 15; j_gene: TRBJ1-5; v_gene: TRBV15; CDR3aa: CATSRSLESNQPQHF
d_gene: .; len: 14; j_gene: TRBJ2-7; v_gene: TRBV10-3; CDR3aa: CAISDRDGNYEQYF
d_gene: .; len: 12; j_gene: TRBJ1-1; v_gene: TRBV7-9; CDR3aa: CASSLDRSGAFF
d_gene: TRBD1; len: 15; j_gene: TRBJ1-4; v_gene: TRBV6-1; CDR3aa: CASRQFGTGPEKLFF
d_gene: TRBD2; len: 15; j_gene: TRBJ2-1; v_gene: TRBV7-2; CDR3aa: CASSQLAGGYNEQFF
d_gene: .; len: 13; j_gene: TRBJ1-5; v_gene: TRBV5-1; CDR3aa: CASSIGGNQPQHF
d_gene: .; len: 11; j_gene: TRBJ1-1; v_gene: TRBV20-1; CDR3aa: CSARDAPEAFF
d_gene: .; len: 10; j_gene: TRBJ1-2; v_gene: TRBV6-1; CDR3aa: CASSDYGYTF
d_gene: .; len: 14; j_gene: TRBJ1-2; v_gene: TRBV6-1; CDR3aa: CASNLVSTNYGYTF
d_gene: .; len: 13; j_gene: TRBJ1-5; v_gene: TRBV4-3; CDR3aa: CASSQGGNQPQHF
d_gene: .; len: 16; j_gene: TRBJ2-7; v_gene: TRBV4-3; CDR3aa: CASSLRLGQGGDEQYF
d_gene: .; len: 13; j_gene: TRBJ1-1; v_gene: TRBV29-1; CDR3aa: CSVGAGMNTEAFF
d_gene: .; len: 16; j_gene: TRBJ2-2; v_gene: TRBV5-6; CDR3aa: CASSLAVRQFNGELFF
d_gene: TRBD1; len: 14; j_gene: TRBJ1-2; v_gene: TRBV25-1; CDR3aa: CASSEAGTGGSYTF
d_gene: TRBD1; len: 15; j_gene: TRBJ1-5; v_gene: TRBV12-5; CDR3aa: CASGLALTGDQPQHF
d_gene: .; len: 15; j_gene: TRBJ1-2; v_gene: TRBV30; CDR3aa: CAWSDIGGVDYGYTF
d_gene: .; len: 15; j_gene: TRBJ2-2; v_gene: TRBV5-1; CDR3aa: CASSLVGTNTGELFF
d_gene: TRBD2; len: 18; j_gene: TRBJ2-2; v_gene: TRBV11-3; CDR3aa: CASSKGLAGRLYTGELFF
d_gene: .; len: 17; j_gene: TRBJ1-4; v_gene: TRBV7-6; CDR3aa: CASSLERPDPSVEKLFF
d_gene: .; len: 14; j_gene: TRBJ1-4; v_gene: TRBV5-1; CDR3aa: CASSPRGDNEKLFF
d_gene: .; len: 13; j_gene: TRBJ1-2; v_gene: TRBV4-3; CDR3aa: CASSRDEQYGYTF
d_gene: .; len: 15; j_gene: TRBJ2-3; v_gene: TRBV4-3; CDR3aa: CASSQDLFSADTQYF
d_gene: .; len: 12; j_gene: TRBJ2-3; v_gene: TRBV14; CDR3aa: CASSQEGLTQYF
d_gene: TRBD1; len: 15; j_gene: TRBJ2-3; v_gene: TRBV4-3; CDR3aa: CASSLRQGPPDTQYF
d_gene: .; len: 13; j_gene: TRBJ2-2; v_gene: TRBV5-1; CDR3aa: CASSLADTGELFF
d_gene: TRBD2; len: 15; j_gene: TRBJ2-3; v_gene: TRBV6-5; CDR3aa: CASRNLAAPPDTQYF
d_gene: .; len: 15; j_gene: TRBJ2-1; v_gene: TRBV30; CDR3aa: CAWSVEFRGLNEQFF